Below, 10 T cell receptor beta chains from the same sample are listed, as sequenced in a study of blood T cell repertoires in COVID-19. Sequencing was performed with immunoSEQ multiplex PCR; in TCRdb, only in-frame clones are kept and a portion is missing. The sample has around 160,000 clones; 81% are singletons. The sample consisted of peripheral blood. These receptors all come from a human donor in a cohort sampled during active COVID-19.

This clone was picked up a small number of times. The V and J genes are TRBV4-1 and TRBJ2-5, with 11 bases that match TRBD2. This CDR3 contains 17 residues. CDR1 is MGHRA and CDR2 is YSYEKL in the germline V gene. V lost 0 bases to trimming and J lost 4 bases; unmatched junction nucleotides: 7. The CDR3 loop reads CASSQDGYSGGAETQYF. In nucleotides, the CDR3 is TGCGCCAGCAGCCAAGATGGGTATAGCGGGGGGGCAGAGACCCAGTACTTC.

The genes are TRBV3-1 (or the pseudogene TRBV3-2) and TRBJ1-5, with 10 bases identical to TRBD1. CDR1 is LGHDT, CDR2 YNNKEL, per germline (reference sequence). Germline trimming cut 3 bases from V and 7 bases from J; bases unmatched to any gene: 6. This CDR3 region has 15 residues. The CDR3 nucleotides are TGTGCCAGCAGCCAGACAGGGGGCCGAGGACAGCCCCAGCATTTT. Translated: CASSQTGGRGQPQHF.

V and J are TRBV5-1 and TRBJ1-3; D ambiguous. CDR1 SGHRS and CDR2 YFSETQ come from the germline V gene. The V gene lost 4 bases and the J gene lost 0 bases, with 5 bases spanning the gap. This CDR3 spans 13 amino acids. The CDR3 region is CASSPDSGNTIYF. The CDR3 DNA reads TGCGCCAGCAGCCCAGACTCTGGAAACACCATATATTTT.

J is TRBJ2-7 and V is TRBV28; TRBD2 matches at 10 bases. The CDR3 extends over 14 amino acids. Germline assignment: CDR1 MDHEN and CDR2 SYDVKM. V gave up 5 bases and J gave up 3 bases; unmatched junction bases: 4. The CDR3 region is CASSVAGGLYEQYF. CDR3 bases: TGTGCCAGCAGTGTAGCGGGGGGCCTCTACGAGCAGTACTTC.

The CDR3: CASSLRGPNSPLHF. CDR3 DNA sequence: TGCGCCAGCAGCCTCAGGGGCCCGAATTCACCCCTCCACTTT. V and J are TRBV5-1 and TRBJ1-6; a weak D match, TRBD1 (6 bases). The CDR3 contains 14 residues. The germline V gene encodes CDR1 SGHRS and CDR2 YFSETQ. The V gene lost 4 bases and the J gene lost 7 bases, with 12 bases spanning the gap.

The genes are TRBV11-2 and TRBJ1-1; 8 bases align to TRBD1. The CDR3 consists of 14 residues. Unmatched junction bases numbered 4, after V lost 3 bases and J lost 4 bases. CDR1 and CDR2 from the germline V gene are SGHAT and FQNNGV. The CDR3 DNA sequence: TGTGCCAGCAGCTTGGGAGACAGGGGCACTGAAGCTTTCTTT. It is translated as CASSLGDRGTEAFF.

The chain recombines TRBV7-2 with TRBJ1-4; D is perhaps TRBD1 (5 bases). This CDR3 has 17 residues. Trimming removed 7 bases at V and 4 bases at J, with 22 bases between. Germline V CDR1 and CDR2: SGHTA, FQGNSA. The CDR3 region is CASNEPGGGTDNEKLFF. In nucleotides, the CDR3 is TGTGCCAGCAACGAACCTGGGGGAGGCACAGATAATGAAAAACTGTTTTTT.

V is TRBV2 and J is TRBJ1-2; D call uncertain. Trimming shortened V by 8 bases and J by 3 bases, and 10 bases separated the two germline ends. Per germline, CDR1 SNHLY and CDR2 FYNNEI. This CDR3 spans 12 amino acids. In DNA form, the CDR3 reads TGTGCCAGCGTCCGTCTTGACTATGGCTACACCTTC. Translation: CASVRLDYGYTF.

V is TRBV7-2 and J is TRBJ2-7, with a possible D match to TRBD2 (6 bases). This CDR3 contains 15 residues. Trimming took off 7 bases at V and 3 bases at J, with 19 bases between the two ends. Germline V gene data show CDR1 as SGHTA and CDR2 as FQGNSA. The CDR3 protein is CASTSGGGTGYEQYF. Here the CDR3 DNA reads TGTGCCAGCACCTCAGGTGGGGGGACGGGCTACGAGCAGTACTTC.

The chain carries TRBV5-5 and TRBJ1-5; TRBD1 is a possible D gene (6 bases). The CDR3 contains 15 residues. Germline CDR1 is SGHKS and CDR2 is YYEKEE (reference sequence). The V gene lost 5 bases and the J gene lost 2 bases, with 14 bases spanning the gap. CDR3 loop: CASSLQGIGNQPQHF. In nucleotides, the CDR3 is TGTGCCAGCAGTCTTCAGGGGATTGGCAATCAGCCCCAGCATTTT.